A single sample gave rise to the 19 T cell receptor beta chains below, sequenced in a study of naive and memory T cell subsets. TCR cDNA received a 3' ligated oligonucleotide that carried a UMI. Amplification of ligated cDNA took four PCR rounds with SP2 and nested alpha and beta constant primers. MiXCR was run by TCRdb on the 5' RACE reads, yielding one entry per CDR3 protein. The sample carries 50,000 to 60,000 distinct CDR3 sequences, under 10% recorded once. The receptors shown here come from a female donor in good health.

This clonotype has a count of ten or more. The V gene is TRBV6-1, the J gene TRBJ1-1; D gene unclear. V lost 2 bases and J 0 bases, leaving 13 bases between the germline ends. Germline V gene sequence: CDR1 MNHNS, CDR2 SASEGT. This CDR3 has 16 residues. This CDR3 reads CASSEWPTFMNTEAFF. The CDR3 region has the DNA TGTGCCAGCAGTGAATGGCCTACGTTCATGAACACTGAAGCTTTCTTT.

Ten or more counts support this clonotype. The chain links TRBV20-1 to TRBJ2-1; D might be TRBD2 (5 bases). CDR3 length: 11 residues. V was shortened by 6 bases and J by 7 bases, with 10 bases between the two germline ends. Germline-derived CDR1 and CDR2 are DFQATT and SNEGSKA (reference sequence). The CDR3 DNA is TGCAGTGCCAAGACGGGGAATGAGCAGTTCTTC. Protein product: CSAKTGNEQFF.

This clonotype was observed at least ten times. The rearrangement joins TRBV6-1 to TRBJ1-4; D is unresolved. Trimming removed 6 bases from V and 4 bases from J, with 9 bases in between. The CDR3 runs 13 residues. Germline V gene lookup returns CDR1 MNHNS and CDR2 SASEGT. The CDR3 reads CASSPVVNEKLFF. The CDR3 region has the DNA TGTGCCAGCAGCCCCGTAGTTAATGAAAAACTGTTTTTT.

This clonotype was found many times. This chain links TRBV28 with TRBJ1-4, with 7 bases lining up with TRBD1. The CDR3 covers 14 residues. V dropped 6 bases and J dropped 10; count of bases not matched to a gene: 11. CDR1 is MDHEN, CDR2 SYDVKM, per germline. The CDR3 DNA sequence: TGTGCCAGCAGAGCCGGGACAGCCGGAGGAAAACTGTTTTTT. Translation gives CASRAGTAGGKLFF.

The V gene is TRBV4-2, the J gene TRBJ2-4; possible D gene TRBD1, 5 bases. V dropped 2 bases and J dropped 2 bases, with 16 bases sitting between them. The V gene's germline CDR1 is LGHNA and CDR2 YNFKEQ. This CDR3 spans 17 amino acids. CDR3 in amino acids: CASSQTPTDSPKNIQYF. The CDR3, as DNA: TGTGCCAGCAGCCAAACCCCCACCGACAGTCCCAAAAACATTCAGTACTTC.

This clonotype was seen only a few times. V is TRBV5-6 and J is TRBJ1-3, with D possibly TRBD1 on 6 matching bases. CDR1 is SGHDT, CDR2 YYEEEE, per germline. Trimming stripped 0 bases from V and 0 bases from J, with 13 bases between. This CDR3 is 17 amino acids long. The CDR3 here is CASSLAIADSSGNTIYF. The CDR3 bases are TGTGCCAGCAGCTTGGCTATTGCGGACAGCTCTGGAAACACCATATATTTT.

This clonotype is classed as medium-sized (0.01 to 0.1%). The chain joins TRBV6-2 or TRBV6-3 to TRBJ1-2, with a weak D call TRBD1 (6 bases). The V gene lost 6 bases and the J gene lost 4 bases, with 12 bases spanning the gap. Germline V gene sequence: CDR1 MNHEY, CDR2 SVGEGT. There are 13 residues in the CDR3. CDR3 protein: CASSRGQFYGYTF. DNA for the CDR3: TGTGCCAGCAGCAGAGGACAGTTCTATGGCTACACCTTC.

This clonotype has only a few counts. The chain employs TRBV6-2 or TRBV6-3 and TRBJ2-5; no reliable D call. This CDR3 has 15 residues. The ends were cut back, 4 bases at V and 5 bases at J, with 17 bases in the middle. The germline V gene has CDR1 MNHEY and CDR2 SVGEGT. CDR3 sequence reads: CASSSRDSPRETQYF. For the CDR3, the DNA is TGTGCCAGCAGTTCTAGGGATAGCCCTAGGGAGACCCAGTACTTC.

In its sample, this clonotype was seen a few times. V gene TRBV7-2 combines with J gene TRBJ1-1; D unclear. The CDR3 sequence is 15 residues long. Trimming pared 1 base from V and 4 bases from J, leaving 13 bases between. The germline CDR1 and CDR2 sequences are SGHTA and FQGNSA. The CDR3 DNA sequence: TGTGCCAGCAGCTTAGGTCTAGCATGTTCCACTGAAGCTTTCTTT. The encoded protein is CASSLGLACSTEAFF. Drawing the rest from reference TRBV7-2 and TRBJ1-1, the complete variable domain is GAGVSQSPSNKVTEKGKDVELRCDPISGHTALYWYRQSLGQGLEFLIYFQGNSAPDKSGLPSDRFSAERTGGSVSTLTIQRTQQEDSAVYLCASSLGLACSTEAFFGQGTRLTVV.

This clonotype appeared a few times. This chain links TRBV20-1 with TRBJ2-7, with D possibly matching TRBD2 (5 bases). The CDR3 extends over 13 amino acids. V dropped 4 bases and J dropped 2 bases, with 12 bases sitting between them. Germline values: CDR1 DFQATT, CDR2 SNEGSKA (reference sequence). The CDR3: CSATSNRAYEQYF. DNA of the CDR3: TGCAGTGCTACTAGCAATAGGGCCTACGAGCAGTACTTC.

This clonotype was seen many times. V gene TRBV6-2 or TRBV6-3 combines with J gene TRBJ1-5; D might be TRBD1 (5 bases). Per germline, CDR1 MNHEY and CDR2 SVGEGT. The CDR3 covers 15 residues. Trimming stripped 10 bases from V and 3 bases from J, with 19 bases between. In DNA, the CDR3 is TGTGCCACCCGTGGAAGGAACGGGGCCAATCAGCCCCAGCATTTT. Translating it yields CATRGRNGANQPQHF.

This clonotype was observed at least ten times. This chain connects TRBV12-5 to TRBJ1-6, with D unclear. V lost 6 bases and J 7 bases, leaving 7 bases between the germline ends. The CDR3 loop spans 12 amino acids. CDR1 and CDR2 from the germline V gene are LGHNT and FRNRAP. The CDR3 DNA reads as TGTGCTAGTGGCTCCACGAATTCACCCCTCCACTTT. This encodes CASGSTNSPLHF.

This clonotype was counted ten times or more. The chain has TRBV12-3 or TRBV12-4 and TRBJ2-1; D might be TRBD1 or TRBD2, each matching 6 bases. V was shortened by 1 base and J by 7 bases, with 17 bases between the two germline ends. The length of the CDR3 is 16 residues. The CDR3 is CASSLGGLGGQNEQFF. CDR3 DNA: TGTGCCAGCAGTTTAGGGGGGCTGGGGGGCCAAAATGAGCAGTTCTTC.

This chain joins TRBV30 and TRBJ2-7; 7 bases agree with TRBD1. V shed 4 bases, J shed 1 base, and the junction held 4 bases outside the gene matches. Germline V gene sequence: CDR1 GTSNPN, CDR2 SVGIG (reference sequence). This CDR3 comprises 13 residues. The CDR3 region is CAWTRGQSYEQYF. The CDR3 region has the DNA TGTGCCTGGACCCGGGGACAGTCCTACGAGCAGTACTTC.

This clonotype was picked up a small number of times. CDR3 nucleotide sequence: TGTGCCAGCCGAGGACACTCCACTAATGAGCAGTTCTTC. The encoded protein is CASRGHSTNEQFF. This chain links TRBV27 with TRBJ2-1; D perhaps matches TRBD1 (5 bases). V lost 8 bases and J 7 bases, leaving 15 bases between the germline ends. CDR1 MNHEY and CDR2 SMNVEV come from the germline V gene (reference sequence). CDR3 length: 13 amino acids.

Many counts were recorded for this clonotype. The chain uses TRBV10-3 and TRBJ2-7, with D possibly TRBD2 on 5 matching bases. Trimming removed 8 bases from V and 7 bases from J, with 24 bases in between. Germline CDR1 is ENHRY and CDR2 is SYGVKD. CDR3 length: 15 residues. This CDR3 is CAIGKLDFRSLEQYF. Here the CDR3 DNA reads TGTGCCATCGGCAAATTGGACTTCCGGAGTCTGGAGCAGTACTTC.

In this sample, this clonotype turned up many times. The V and J genes are TRBV12-3 or TRBV12-4 and TRBJ1-2; tentative D call: TRBD1 (6 bases). Trimming pared 7 bases from V and 6 bases from J, leaving 21 bases between. CDR3 size: 15 residues. The DNA of the CDR3 is TGTGCCAGCATCCCACGGGGCAGGGGACTCCATGGCTACACCTTC. Translating gives CASIPRGRGLHGYTF.

This clonotype has only a few counts. The CDR3 region is CAWSTGFYPYSNQPQHF. The CDR3 nucleotides read TGTGCCTGGAGTACCGGGTTTTATCCCTATAGCAATCAGCCCCAGCATTTT. The chain carries TRBV30 and TRBJ1-5, with D unclear. V was trimmed by 2 bases and J by 0 bases, leaving 17 bases between them. The CDR3 has 17 amino acids. Germline-derived CDR1 and CDR2 are GTSNPN and SVGIG (reference sequence).

In this sample, this clonotype turned up a few times. Here the CDR3 DNA reads TGTGCCAGCAGCAACGCCGGACAATTCTATGGCTACACCTTC. Residues: CASSNAGQFYGYTF. This chain uses TRBV6-6 with TRBJ1-2; D might be TRBD1 (5 bases). Trimming left V 6 bases short and J 4 bases short, with 15 bases between. CDR1 is MNHNY and CDR2 is SVGAGI in the germline V gene (reference sequence). This CDR3 is 14 amino acids long.